One and the same sample provided the 23 T cell receptor beta chains below, sequenced in a study of blood T cell repertoires in COVID-19. The table came from immunoSEQ multiplex PCR; TCRdb's copy has only in-frame clones and leaves some out. The sample has approximately 180,000 clones; more than 75% are singletons. What was sequenced was peripheral blood. The receptor source for this set is a human donor in a cohort sampled during active COVID-19.

V gene TRBV27 combines with J gene TRBJ2-7; 7 nucleotides agree with TRBD1. Germline V CDR1 and CDR2: MNHEY, SMNVEV (reference sequence). Germline trimming cut 3 bases from V and 3 bases from J; bases unmatched to any gene: 14. The CDR3 covers 17 residues. CDR3 DNA: TGTGCCAGCAGTTTTGTGAGGGGACAGAGAGGACTCTACGAGCAGTACTTC. Residues: CASSFVRGQRGLYEQYF.

The CDR3 reads CASSLWTENTGELFF. The CDR3 DNA sequence: TGTGCCAGCAGCTTATGGACTGAGAACACCGGGGAGCTGTTTTTT. The genes are TRBV7-2 and TRBJ2-2; weak D call: TRBD2 (5 bases). The V and J ends lost 2 bases and 1 base respectively, with 8 bases between them. Germline CDR1 SGHTA, CDR2 FQGNSA. This CDR3 comprises 15 residues.

V and J are TRBV12-3 or TRBV12-4 and TRBJ2-5; D is unclear. Trimming pared 3 bases from V and 4 bases from J, leaving 3 bases between. The length of the CDR3 is 11 residues. The chain's CDR3 is CASSFRETQYF. DNA of the CDR3: TGTGCCAGCAGTTTTAGAGAGACCCAGTACTTC.

This clone showed up just a few times. The J gene is TRBJ2-2, the V gene TRBV7-9; D is uncertain. V lost 6 bases to trimming and J lost 6 bases, with 8 bases between them. The CDR3 runs to 12 residues. Looked up from germline, CDR1 is SEHNR and CDR2 is FQNEAQ (reference sequence). The CDR3, as DNA: TGTGCCAGCAGTAGTGAGTCCGGGGAGCTGTTTTTT. This gives the protein CASSSESGELFF.

This clone has a handful of counts. This chain uses TRBV7-9 with TRBJ2-7, with 7 bases aligning to TRBD1. The CDR3 runs to 13 residues. Trimming removed 4 bases from V and 1 base from J; junction bases left unmatched: 1. CDR1 is SEHNR, CDR2 FQNEAQ, per germline (reference sequence). The CDR3 loop is CASSSTGSYEQYF. Here the CDR3 DNA reads TGTGCCAGCAGCTCGACAGGGTCCTACGAGCAGTACTTC.

Worth noting for this clone: Compared with germline, one end of the junction differs, possibly owing to a read error. J is TRBJ2-5 and V is TRBV7-7; D uncertain. Germline lookup yields CDR1 SSHAT and CDR2 FNYEAQ (reference sequence). The CDR3 has 13 amino acids. CDR3 amino acids: CASSLLRRETQYF. The CDR3 nucleotides read TGTGCTAGCAGCCTACTGCGCCGTGAGACCCAGTACTTC.

This rearrangement joins TRBV27 to TRBJ1-5; possibly TRBD1 for D (6 bases). Germline V gene data show CDR1 as MNHEY and CDR2 as SMNVEV (reference sequence). The ends were cut back, 5 bases at V and 2 bases at J, with 25 bases in the middle. This CDR3 comprises 19 residues. CDR3 sequence (DNA): TGTGCCAGCAGTCCCCGGGGCAGGGGAATGTTGGTCGGCAATCAGCCCCAGCATTTT. Amino acids: CASSPRGRGMLVGNQPQHF.

The chain links TRBV18 to TRBJ2-2; TRBD2 is a possible D gene (6 bases). CDR3 size: 18 residues. Deletions cut 1 base from V and 5 bases from J, with 20 bases between. The germline V gene has CDR1 KGHSH and CDR2 LQKENI. In DNA, the CDR3 is TGTGCCAGCTCACCACTCCCCCCGGGGGTTAGAAGTACCGGGGAGCTGTTTTTT. Translation gives CASSPLPPGVRSTGELFF.

This clone occurred once. The J gene is TRBJ1-5, the V gene TRBV4-3; D gene ambiguous. The CDR3 totals 14 residues. Germline V CDR1 and CDR2: LGHNA, YSLEER. Trimming removed 4 bases from V and 2 bases from J, with 9 bases in between. The CDR3 region is CASSLTRGNQPQHF. In DNA form, the CDR3 reads TGCGCCAGCAGCCTCACTCGTGGCAATCAGCCCCAGCATTTT.

The gene calls are TRBV29-1 and TRBJ2-1; TRBD2 matches 8 bases. Germline V lookup: CDR1 SQVTM, CDR2 ANQGSEA. V shed 6 bases, J shed 4 bases, and the junction held 8 bases outside the gene matches. The CDR3 runs 14 residues. CDR3 nucleotide sequence: TGCAGCGTCCTCGGGGGGGAGTTTTACAATGAGCAGTTCTTC. As protein: CSVLGGEFYNEQFF.

The rearrangement joins TRBV5-1 to TRBJ2-1; TRBD1 aligns across 8 bases. Losses at the gene ends were 4 bases for V and 0 bases for J; bases not matched to a gene: 12. Looked up from germline, CDR1 is SGHRS and CDR2 is YFSETQ. This CDR3 comprises 18 residues. This chain's CDR3 is CASSPDRALTLSYNEQFF. DNA of the CDR3: TGCGCCAGCAGCCCGGACAGGGCCCTTACTCTCTCCTACAATGAGCAGTTCTTC.

The J gene is TRBJ1-2, the V gene TRBV15; D not certain. The germline V gene encodes CDR1 LNHNV and CDR2 YYDKDF (reference sequence). The CDR3 has 16 residues. V lost 0 bases and J lost 3, with 14 bases in between. The CDR3 is CATSRDQGERHYGYTF. CDR3 nucleotides: TGTGCCACCAGCAGAGATCAAGGAGAGCGGCACTATGGCTACACCTTC.

The rearrangement joins TRBV6-4 to TRBJ1-1; D gene ambiguous. Per the germline V gene, CDR1 is MRHNA and CDR2 is SNTAGT. V was cut by 2 bases and J by 14 bases, with 6 bases left in between. The CDR3 runs to 9 residues. The CDR3 sequence: CASSDGQFF. In DNA, the CDR3 is TGTGCCAGCAGTGACGGGCAATTCTTT.

This chain uses TRBV30 with TRBJ2-7; perhaps TRBD1 as D (5 bases). Trimming left V 5 bases short and J 6 bases short, with 11 bases between. CDR1 is GTSNPN and CDR2 is SVGIG in the germline V gene (reference sequence). This CDR3 is built from 11 residues. The CDR3 DNA reads as TGTGCCTGGGACAGCCTGGGCGAGCAGTACTTC. This sequence encodes CAWDSLGEQYF.

V usage is TRBV9 and J usage is TRBJ2-3, with TRBD1 as a possible D gene (7 bases). The V and J ends lost 10 bases and 5 bases respectively, with 17 bases between them. Germline CDR1 is SGDLS and CDR2 is YYNGEE. This CDR3 has 13 residues. CDR3 amino acids: CACNRGGGDTQYF. The CDR3 DNA is TGTGCCTGTAACAGGGGAGGTGGAGATACGCAGTATTTT. Looking up the rest from reference TRBV9 and TRBJ2-3 gives the full variable domain: DSGVTQTPKHLITATGQRVTLRCSPRSGDLSVYWYQQSLDQGLQFLIQYYNGEERAKGNILERFSAQQFPDLHSELNLSSLELGDSALYFCACNRGGGDTQYFGPGTRLTVL.

The gene calls are TRBV9 and TRBJ2-2, with 13 bases identical to TRBD2. There are 20 residues in the CDR3. CDR1 is SGDLS and CDR2 is YYNGEE in the germline V gene. Germline trimming cut 4 bases from V and 0 bases from J; bases unmatched to any gene: 12. The CDR3 sequence is CASSHSTGTSGASNTGELFF. The CDR3, as DNA: TGTGCCAGCAGCCATTCTACCGGGACTAGCGGGGCCTCGAACACCGGGGAGCTGTTTTTT.

J is TRBJ1-2 and V is TRBV27; D is ambiguous. In germline, CDR1 is MNHEY, CDR2 SMNVEV (reference sequence). The CDR3 runs 14 residues. Trimming stripped 5 bases from V and 6 bases from J, with 16 bases between. The CDR3 nucleotides are TGTGCCAGCAGTCCATACCCGGTCATAAATGGCTACACCTTC. Its protein is CASSPYPVINGYTF.

This clone showed up just once. This rearrangement joins TRBV11-3 to TRBJ1-1; no definite D call. There are 13 residues in the CDR3. V gave up 1 base and J gave up 11 bases, with 14 bases separating them. Germline CDR1 and CDR2: SGHNT and YENEEA. The CDR3 DNA reads TGTGCCAGCAGCTTAGCGAGGAGGGATTGGGCTTTCTTT. This sequence encodes CASSLARRDWAFF.

The chain's CDR3 is CASRPDRGLINSGANVLTF. CDR3 coding DNA: TGTGCCAGTAGACCAGACAGGGGGCTAATTAACTCTGGGGCCAACGTCCTGACTTTC. The chain couples TRBV19 to TRBJ2-6, with 10 nucleotides matching TRBD1. V lost 6 bases, J lost 0 bases, and 11 bases stayed unmatched. The germline gives CDR1 LNHDA, CDR2 SQIVND (reference sequence). This CDR3 is 19 amino acids long.

V gene TRBV25-1 combines with J gene TRBJ2-5, with 11 positions matching TRBD1. The ends lost 4 bases at V and 5 bases at J; junction bases unmatched: 6. The germline V gene has CDR1 MGHDK and CDR2 SYGVNS. The CDR3 contains 15 residues. Here the CDR3 DNA reads TGTGCCAGCAGTGCCTGGACAGGGGGCGGGGAGACCCAGTACTTC. Its translation is CASSAWTGGGETQYF. The full variable domain, its missing parts supplied by reference TRBV25-1 and TRBJ2-5, is EADIYQTPRYLVIGTGKKITLECSQTMGHDKMYWYQQDPGMELHLIHYSYGVNSTEKGDLSSESTVSRIRTEHFPLTLESARPSHTSQYLCASSAWTGGGETQYFGPGTRLLVL.

The rearrangement links TRBV11-2 to TRBJ2-7; 7 positions agree with TRBD2. The CDR3 is 19 amino acids. Germline V gives CDR1 SGHAT, CDR2 FQNNGV. The ends lost 2 bases at V and 3 bases at J; junction bases unmatched: 19. CDR3 residues: CASSLKFQARASGFYEQYF. The CDR3 DNA follows: TGTGCCAGCAGCTTAAAGTTCCAGGCCCGGGCTAGCGGTTTCTACGAGCAGTACTTC.

The gene calls are TRBV19 and TRBJ1-2, with no clear D. Germline V gives CDR1 LNHDA, CDR2 SQIVND (reference sequence). CDR3 length equals 16 residues. V dropped 4 bases and J dropped 0 bases, with 15 bases sitting between them. The CDR3 region has the DNA TGTGCCAGTAGTACCAGAGGAGGAGCGGCTAACTATGGCTACACCTTC. Translated, it gives CASSTRGGAANYGYTF.

The sample holds a few counts of this clone. CDR3 loop: CATSAGSGDGTGELFF. The CDR3 coding sequence is TGTGCCACCAGTGCCGGGTCCGGGGATGGCACCGGGGAGCTGTTTTTT. J is TRBJ2-2 and V is TRBV24-1; TRBD2 might be the D (5 bases). Deletions cut 5 bases from V and 4 bases from J, with 16 bases between. The germline CDR1 and CDR2 sequences are KGHDR and SFDVKD. The CDR3 sequence is 16 residues long.